The 6 T cell receptor beta chains in this list originate from one sample, sequenced in a study of prognosis after radiotherapy for stage I lung cancer. TCR beta CDR3 amplification from genomic DNA was performed by two-round multiplex PCR. Round one of PCR was performed, and it used primers specific to each TRBV and TRBJ gene. TCRdb independently ran MiXCR on the multiplex PCR reads; one entry per CDR3 protein. This sample has approximately 23,000 distinct CDR3 sequences, with approximately 40% found just once. The sample in question was PBMCs, obtained before or after stereotactic body radiation therapy (not recorded which). Receptor source: a donor aged 50 or older with non-small cell lung cancer.

This clonotype was seen many times. The chain uses TRBV18 and TRBJ1-5, with 9 bases lining up with TRBD1. From germline, CDR1 is KGHSH and CDR2 LQKENI. V lost 3 bases, J lost 0 bases, and 12 bases stayed unmatched. This CDR3 is 19 amino acids long. The CDR3 loop reads CASSPSGTGRGYSNQPQHF. The CDR3 DNA reads as TGTGCCAGCTCACCGTCCGGGACAGGGAGGGGATATAGCAATCAGCCCCAGCATTTT.

This chain uses TRBV12-3 or TRBV12-4 with TRBJ2-2; perhaps TRBD2 as D (5 bases). Deletions cut 3 bases from V and 17 bases from J, with 19 bases between. This CDR3 has 13 residues. CDR3 region: CASSFQGPGDLFF. The CDR3 DNA reads as TGTGCCAGCAGTTTTCAAGGGCCCGGGGATCTTTTTTTT.

This clonotype was counted at least ten times. The rearrangement links TRBV5-1 to TRBJ2-2; 8 positions match TRBD2. Losses at the gene ends were 1 base for V and 4 bases for J; bases not matched to a gene: 0. CDR3 length: 14 residues. CDR1 SGHRS and CDR2 YFSETQ come from the germline V gene. The DNA of the CDR3 is TGCGCCAGCAGCTTGAGCGGGAGCACCGGGGAGCTGTTTTTT. Encoded protein: CASSLSGSTGELFF.

At least ten counts were recorded for this clonotype. This rearrangement joins TRBV12-3 or TRBV12-4 to TRBJ2-2; maybe TRBD1 (5 bases). This CDR3 is built from 13 residues. V was pared by 5 bases and J by 6 bases, with 10 bases between. The CDR3 DNA reads TGTGCCAGCAGTCTCAGGGTAGCCGGGGAGCTGTTTTTT. It translates to CASSLRVAGELFF.

This clonotype was seen at least ten times. The gene calls are TRBV7-2 and TRBJ2-5; 9 bases map to TRBD2. V gave up 1 base and J gave up 4 bases; unmatched junction bases: 4. Germline lookup yields CDR1 SGHTA and CDR2 FQGNSA. The CDR3 contains 15 residues. This chain's CDR3 is CASSLGAGGAETQYF. The CDR3 DNA sequence: TGTGCCAGCAGCTTAGGAGCGGGAGGCGCAGAGACCCAGTACTTC.

This clonotype was counted many times. V gene TRBV29-1 combines with J gene TRBJ1-2; D is possibly TRBD1 (6 bases). CDR1 and CDR2 from the germline V gene are SQVTM and ANQGSEA. This CDR3 has 14 amino acids. With 6 bases removed from V and 1 base from J, the gap between germline ends came to 15 bases. CDR3 loop: CSVQGTPDNYGYTF. The DNA for the CDR3 is TGCAGCGTCCAAGGGACACCGGATAACTATGGCTACACCTTC.